These 11 T cell receptor beta chains share one sample of origin, sequenced in a study of OX40 agonist ivuxolimab in advanced cancers. This table comes from immunoSEQ multiplex PCR, and its TCRdb copy is limited to in-frame clones, with some not included. The data contain approximately 88,000 clones, roughly 90% of them singletons. The sequenced sample was CD4+ or CD8+ T cells sorted from blood, obtained in a trial of the OX40 agonist ivuxolimab. The source of these receptors is an adult with an advanced solid tumor such as melanoma, head and neck, liver or kidney cancer.

The chain uses TRBV5-4 and TRBJ2-7, with no clear D. Trimming stripped 0 bases from V and 6 bases from J, with 13 bases between. Germline CDR1 is SGHNT and CDR2 is YYREEE (reference sequence). This CDR3 has 14 amino acids. DNA for the CDR3: TGTGCCAGCAGCTTGGGGAACCCCGTGAGCGAGCAGTACTTC. As protein: CASSLGNPVSEQYF.

This sequence joins TRBV29-1 and TRBJ2-3; the D is unclear. V was trimmed by 7 bases and J by 1 base, leaving 15 bases between them. CDR1 is SQVTM, CDR2 ANQGSEA, per germline. CDR3 length: 14 residues. The CDR3, as DNA: TGCAGCGCTGGGGTGGGAAGTCGCACAGATACGCAGTATTTT. Translation: CSAGVGSRTDTQYF.

The rearrangement joins TRBV19 to TRBJ1-3; the match to TRBD1 covers 9 bases. Unmatched junction bases numbered 7, after V lost 4 bases and J lost 0 bases. The CDR3 is 17 amino acids. Germline V gene data show CDR1 as LNHDA and CDR2 as SQIVND (reference sequence). CDR3 in DNA: TGTGCCAGTAGTAATCCCGGGACAGGGAGCTCTGGAAACACCATATATTTT. Its protein product is CASSNPGTGSSGNTIYF.

J is TRBJ2-5 and V is TRBV4-2, with TRBD2 identical over 12 bases. CDR3 length: 17 residues. Germline trimming cut 5 bases from V and 3 bases from J; bases unmatched to any gene: 10. Per germline, CDR1 LGHNA and CDR2 YNFKEQ. The CDR3: CASSRRTSGRPEETQYF. In DNA, the CDR3 is TGTGCCAGCAGCAGGCGCACTAGCGGGAGGCCGGAAGAGACCCAGTACTTC.

This clone was counted once. This chain uses TRBV30 with TRBJ1-2, with 8 bases identical to TRBD1. The CDR3 is 14 amino acids. Trimming took 2 bases from V and 7 from J; bases not matched to a gene: 9. Germline CDR1 reads GTSNPN; CDR2 reads SVGIG (reference sequence). CDR3 in DNA: TGTGCCTGGAGTACCTTGGACAGGGTTGGTGGCTACACCTTC. It is translated as CAWSTLDRVGGYTF.

The chain carries TRBV11-3 and TRBJ2-7; no firm D call. Germline V gene lookup returns CDR1 SGHNT and CDR2 YENEEA. Trimming took off 0 bases at V and 5 bases at J, with 8 bases between the two ends. This CDR3 spans 13 amino acids. CDR3 nucleotide sequence: TGTGCCAGCAGCTTAGAACCGAGTAACGAGCAGTACTTC. As protein: CASSLEPSNEQYF.

V is TRBV27 and J is TRBJ2-1; no firm D call. In germline, CDR1 is MNHEY, CDR2 SMNVEV (reference sequence). With 7 bases removed from V and 1 base from J, the gap between germline ends came to 11 bases. This CDR3 comprises 14 residues. CDR3 sequence reads: CASIRSYSYNEQFF. CDR3 sequence (DNA): TGTGCCAGCATAAGGAGTTATTCCTACAATGAGCAGTTCTTC.

The rearrangement links TRBV28 to TRBJ2-6, with TRBD2 as a possible D gene (6 bases). Germline CDR1 is MDHEN and CDR2 is SYDVKM. There are 16 residues in the CDR3. With 2 bases removed from V and 1 base from J, the gap between germline ends came to 9 bases. CDR3 nucleotides: TGTGCCAGCAGTTTAGATGGGACTTCTGGGGCCAACGTCCTGACTTTC. Amino acid sequence: CASSLDGTSGANVLTF.

This rearrangement joins TRBV19 to TRBJ2-5, with 11 positions matching TRBD1. The germline V gene encodes CDR1 LNHDA and CDR2 SQIVND (reference sequence). The V segment lost 4 bases and the J segment 5 bases; nucleotides outside the gene matches: 9. This CDR3 is 16 amino acids long. The CDR3 here is CASSTRRTGGYETQYF. The CDR3 DNA reads as TGTGCCAGTAGTACCCGCCGGACAGGGGGCTATGAGACCCAGTACTTC.

The chain couples TRBV6-6 to TRBJ2-5; 12 bases fit TRBD2. Germline V gene sequence: CDR1 MNHNY, CDR2 SVGAGI (reference sequence). Trimming at V came to 4 bases and at J to 10 bases, leaving 7 bases not matched to a gene. This CDR3 is 14 amino acids long. The CDR3 DNA sequence: TGTGCCAGCAGTTCCCGGACTAGCGGGACCCTCCAGTACTTC. It yields the protein CASSSRTSGTLQYF.

This rearrangement joins TRBV19 to TRBJ1-1; maybe TRBD1 (5 bases). CDR1 and CDR2 (germline): LNHDA, SQIVND (reference sequence). The CDR3 sequence is 13 residues long. The V end was cut by 10 bases, the J end by 4 bases, with 16 bases between. CDR3 loop: CATSGAVGTEAFF. In DNA, the CDR3 is TGTGCCACCTCCGGGGCGGTAGGCACTGAAGCTTTCTTT.